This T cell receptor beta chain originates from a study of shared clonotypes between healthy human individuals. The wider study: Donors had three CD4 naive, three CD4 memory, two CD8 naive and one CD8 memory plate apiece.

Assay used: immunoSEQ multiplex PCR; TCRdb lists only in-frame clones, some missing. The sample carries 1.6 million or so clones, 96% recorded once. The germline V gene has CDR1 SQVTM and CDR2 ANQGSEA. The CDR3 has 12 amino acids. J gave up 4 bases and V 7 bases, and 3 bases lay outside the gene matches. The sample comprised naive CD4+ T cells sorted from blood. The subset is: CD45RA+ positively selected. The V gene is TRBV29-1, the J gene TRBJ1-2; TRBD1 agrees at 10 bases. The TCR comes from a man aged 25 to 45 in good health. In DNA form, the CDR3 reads TGCAGCGGGGACAGGGGCGGCTATGGCTACACCTTC. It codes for CSGDRGGYGYTF.